The entry below describes one TCR beta chain. From germline, CDR1 is LNHDA and CDR2 SQIVND (reference sequence). Trimming removed 1 base at V and 4 bases at J, with 10 bases between. This CDR3 comprises 14 residues. How the authors handled the data: Amplifying reference gene primers gave estimates of nucleated cell counts. Sequencing used immunoSEQ multiplex PCR; TCRdb keeps in-frame clones, though not all of them. Clone size and V and J calls were adopted from that table, with D and trimming inferred from the DNA. Of around 130,000 clones listed, less than 85% were seen once; the top ten hold approximately 17%. The data belong to a study of blood T cell repertoires in COVID-19. About the study: The origin of the acute and convalescent COVID-19 samples was the United States, Italy and Spain. From T cells, B-cell-depleted T cells, or PBMCs came the material, which was cDNA or gDNA.

This clonotype was obtained from an elderly woman with acute or convalescent COVID-19. This chain uses TRBV19 with TRBJ1-2, with D perhaps TRBD1 (5 bases). Material: peripheral blood. CDR3 bases: TGTGCCAGTAGTATAGCGACAGAGTTCTATGGCTACACCTTC. The encoded protein is CASSIATEFYGYTF. The entire variable domain, with the rest obtained from reference TRBV19 and TRBJ1-2, is as follows: DGGITQSPKYLFRKEGQNVTLSCEQNLNHDAMYWYRQDPGQGLRLIYYSQIVNDFQKGDIAEGYSVSREKKESFPLTVTSAQKNPTAFYLCASSIATEFYGYTFGSGTRLTVV.